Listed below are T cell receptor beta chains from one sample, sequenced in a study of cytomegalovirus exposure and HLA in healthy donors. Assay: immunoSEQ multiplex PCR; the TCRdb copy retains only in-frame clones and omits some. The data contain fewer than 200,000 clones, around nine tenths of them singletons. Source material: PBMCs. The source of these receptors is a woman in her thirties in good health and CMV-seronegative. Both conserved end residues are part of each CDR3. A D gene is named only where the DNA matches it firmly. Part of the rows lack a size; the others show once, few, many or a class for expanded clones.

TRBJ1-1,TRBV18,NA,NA,CASSPRAPNTEAFF,TGTGCCAGCTCACCACGGGCACCGAACACTGAAGCTTTCTTT
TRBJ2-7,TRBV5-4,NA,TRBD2,CASSPGGLAGGPGYEQYF,TGTGCCAGCAGCCCTGGAGGACTAGCGGGAGGGCCGGGGTACGAGCAGTACTTC
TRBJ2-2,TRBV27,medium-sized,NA,CASSLLAVTGELFF,TGTGCCAGCAGTTTACTGGCCGTGACCGGGGAGCTGTTTTTT
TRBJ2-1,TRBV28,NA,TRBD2,CASSLAGGPLNEQFF,TGTGCCAGCAGTCTAGCGGGAGGACCCCTCAATGAGCAGTTCTTC
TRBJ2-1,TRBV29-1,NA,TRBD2,CSVERGGLAGEQFF,TGCAGCGTTGAACGGGGGGGACTAGCGGGGGAGCAGTTCTTC
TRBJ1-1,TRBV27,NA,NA,CASSFHPRTPTGTEAFF,TGTGCCAGCAGTTTTCACCCCCGGACCCCGACGGGAACTGAAGCTTTCTTT
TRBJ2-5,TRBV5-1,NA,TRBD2,CASSSGLAGGVETQYF,TGCGCCAGCAGCTCAGGACTAGCGGGAGGAGTAGAGACCCAGTACTTC
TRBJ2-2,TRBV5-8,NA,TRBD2,CASSLAVLASGGPNTGELFF,TGTGCCAGCAGCTTGGCCGTTTTAGCTAGCGGGGGACCGAACACCGGGGAGCTGTTTTTT
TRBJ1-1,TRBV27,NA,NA,CASSSGFQAFF,TGTGCCAGCAGTTCGGGTTTCCAAGCTTTCTTT
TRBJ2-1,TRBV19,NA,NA,CASSPQYNEQFF,TGTGCCAGTAGTCCCCAGTACAATGAGCAGTTCTTC
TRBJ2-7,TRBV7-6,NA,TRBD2,CASSPRASGSPYEQYF,TGTGCCAGCAGCCCCCGGGCTAGCGGGAGCCCCTACGAGCAGTACTTC
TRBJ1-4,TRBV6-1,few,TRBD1,CASSEGQGFEKLFF,TGTGCCAGCAGTGAAGGACAGGGTTTTGAAAAACTGTTTTTT
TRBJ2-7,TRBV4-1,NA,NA,CASSQALEGITYEQYF,TGCGCCAGCAGCCAAGCCCTGGAGGGGATTACCTACGAGCAGTACTTC
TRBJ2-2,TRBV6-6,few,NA,CASKDSVNTGELFF,TGTGCCAGCAAGGACTCGGTAAACACCGGGGAGCTGTTTTTT
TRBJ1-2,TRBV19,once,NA,CASSIEGRAFYGYTF,TGTGCCAGTAGTATAGAGGGCAGGGCCTTTTATGGCTACACCTTC
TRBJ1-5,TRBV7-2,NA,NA,CASSLEIYQPQHF,TGTGCCAGCAGCTTAGAAATCTATCAGCCCCAGCATTTT
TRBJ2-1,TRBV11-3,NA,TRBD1,CASSSRDRSRNEQFF,TGTGCCAGCAGCTCCCGGGACAGGAGTAGAAATGAGCAGTTCTTC
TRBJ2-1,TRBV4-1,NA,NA,CASSQSDTYNEQFF,TGCGCCAGCAGCCAATCCGACACGTACAATGAGCAGTTCTTC
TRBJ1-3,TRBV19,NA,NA,CASSIEEGSGNTIYF,TGTGCCAGTAGTATAGAGGAGGGTTCAGGAAACACCATATATTTT
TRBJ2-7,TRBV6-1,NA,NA,CAESPGSTYEQYF,TGTGCCGAGAGTCCAGGGTCTACCTACGAGCAGTACTTC
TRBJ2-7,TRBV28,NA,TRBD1,CASSEPGQGAYEQYF,TGTGCCAGCAGCGAGCCGGGACAGGGGGCCTACGAGCAGTACTTC
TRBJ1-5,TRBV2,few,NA,CASSDDPGGNQPQHF,TGTGCCAGCAGTGATGACCCGGGGGGCAATCAGCCCCAGCATTTT
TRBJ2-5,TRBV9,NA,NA,CASSVEGGLGAQYF,TGTGCCAGCAGCGTAGAAGGGGGTCTAGGGGCCCAGTACTTC
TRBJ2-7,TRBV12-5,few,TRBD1,CASGSGQGSEQYF,TGTGCTAGTGGCTCGGGACAGGGGAGCGAGCAGTACTTC
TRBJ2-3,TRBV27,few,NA,CASSLSRANTDTQYF,TGTGCCAGCAGTTTATCCAGGGCCAACACAGATACGCAGTATTTT
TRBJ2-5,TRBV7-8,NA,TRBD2,CASSLVSGVTQETQYF,TGTGCCAGCAGCTTAGTAAGCGGGGTAACACAAGAGACCCAGTACTTC
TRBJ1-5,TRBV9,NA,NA,CASSVAEGESQPQHF,TGTGCCAGCAGCGTAGCCGAGGGGGAGAGCCAGCCCCAGCATTTT
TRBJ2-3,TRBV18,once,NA,CASSPPYGGYIDTQYF,TGTGCCAGCTCACCACCGTACGGGGGATATATTGATACGCAGTATTTT
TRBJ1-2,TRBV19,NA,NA,CASSIQGFDGYTF,TGTGCCAGTAGTATACAGGGCTTCGATGGCTACACCTTC
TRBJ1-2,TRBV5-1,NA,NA,CASSFVQGSGYTF,TGCGCCAGCAGCTTCGTCCAGGGTAGTGGCTACACCTTC
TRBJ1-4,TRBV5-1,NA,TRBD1,CASSLTGGFNEKLFF,TGCGCCAGCAGCTTAACAGGGGGGTTTAATGAAAAACTGTTTTTT
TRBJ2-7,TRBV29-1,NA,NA,CSVVRVGSYEQYF,TGCAGCGTTGTCAGGGTCGGCTCCTACGAGCAGTACTTC
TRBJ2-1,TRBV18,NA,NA,CASSPGGNEQFF,TGTGCCAGCTCACCGGGAGGAAATGAGCAGTTCTTC
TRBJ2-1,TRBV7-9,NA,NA,CASSVVTSPFF,TGTGCCAGCAGCGTAGTGACTAGTCCGTTCTTC
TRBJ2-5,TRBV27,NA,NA,CASSLSARGGETQYF,TGTGCCAGCAGTTTATCGGCTAGGGGCGGAGAGACCCAGTACTTC
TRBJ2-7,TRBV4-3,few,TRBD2,CASSQGLAGGTYEQYF,TGCGCCAGCAGCCAAGGTCTAGCGGGGGGCACCTACGAGCAGTACTTC
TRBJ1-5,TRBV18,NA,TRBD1,CASSPPGQGFWQPQHF,TGTGCCAGCTCACCACCGGGACAGGGTTTTTGGCAGCCCCAGCATTTT
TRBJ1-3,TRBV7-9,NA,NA,CASSPSAGEGNTIYF,TGTGCCAGCAGCCCATCGGCAGGGGAGGGAAACACCATATATTTT
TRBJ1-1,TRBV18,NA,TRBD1,CASSNIQGGNTEAFF,TGTGCCAGCTCAAATATACAGGGGGGGAACACTGAAGCTTTCTTT
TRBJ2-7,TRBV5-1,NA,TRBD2,CASSPGTNSYEQYF,TGCGCCAGCAGCCCCGGGACTAACTCCTACGAGCAGTACTTC
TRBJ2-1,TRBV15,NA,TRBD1,CATSGRGPSYNEQFF,TGTGCCACCAGCGGCAGGGGGCCCTCCTACAATGAGCAGTTCTTC